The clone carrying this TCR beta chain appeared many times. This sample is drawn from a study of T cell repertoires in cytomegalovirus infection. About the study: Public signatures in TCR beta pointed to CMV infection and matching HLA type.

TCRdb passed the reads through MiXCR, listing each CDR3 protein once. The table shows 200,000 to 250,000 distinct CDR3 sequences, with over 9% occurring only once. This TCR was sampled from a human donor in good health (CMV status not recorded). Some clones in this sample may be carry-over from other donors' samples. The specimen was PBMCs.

The CDR3 loop is CASRGTSGYDTYNEQFF. In DNA, the CDR3 is TGTGCCAGCCGCGGGACTAGCGGATATGATACCTACAATGAGCAGTTCTTC. The V gene is TRBV7-2, the J gene TRBJ2-1; TRBD2 agrees at 11 bases. Germline assignment: CDR1 SGHTA and CDR2 FQGNSA. The ends lost 8 bases at V and 2 bases at J; junction bases unmatched: 11. The CDR3 extends over 17 amino acids.